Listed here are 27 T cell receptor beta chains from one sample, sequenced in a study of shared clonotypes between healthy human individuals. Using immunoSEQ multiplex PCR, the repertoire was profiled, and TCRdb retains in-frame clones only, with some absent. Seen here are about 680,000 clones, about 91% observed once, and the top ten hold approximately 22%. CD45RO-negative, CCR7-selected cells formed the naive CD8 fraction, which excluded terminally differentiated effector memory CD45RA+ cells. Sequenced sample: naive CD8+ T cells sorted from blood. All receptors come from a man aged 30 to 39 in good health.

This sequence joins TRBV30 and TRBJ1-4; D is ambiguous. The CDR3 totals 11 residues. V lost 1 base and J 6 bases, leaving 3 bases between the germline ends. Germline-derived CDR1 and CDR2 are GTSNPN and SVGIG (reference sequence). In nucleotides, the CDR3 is TGTGCCTGGAGTGATGATGAAAAACTGTTTTTT. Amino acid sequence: CAWSDDEKLFF.

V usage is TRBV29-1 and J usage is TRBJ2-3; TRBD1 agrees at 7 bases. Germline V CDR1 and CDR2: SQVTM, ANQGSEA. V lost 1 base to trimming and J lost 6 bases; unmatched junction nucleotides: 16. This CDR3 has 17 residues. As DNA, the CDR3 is TGCAGCGTTGAAGGGGGTACGGACAGGTGGTCATGGGATACGCAGTATTTT. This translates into CSVEGGTDRWSWDTQYF.

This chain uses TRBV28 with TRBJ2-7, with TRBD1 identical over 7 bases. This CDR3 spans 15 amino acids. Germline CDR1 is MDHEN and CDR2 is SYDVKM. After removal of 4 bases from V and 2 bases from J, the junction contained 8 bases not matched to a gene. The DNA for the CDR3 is TGTGCCAGCAGTTGGGGTGGGACAGCAACCTACGAGCAGTACTTC. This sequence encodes CASSWGGTATYEQYF.

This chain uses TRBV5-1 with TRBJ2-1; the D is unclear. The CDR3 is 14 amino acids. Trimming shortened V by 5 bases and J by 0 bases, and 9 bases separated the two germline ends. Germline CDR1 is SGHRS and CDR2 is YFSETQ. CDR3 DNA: TGCGCCAGCAGGAGAGAGGCCTCCTACAATGAGCAGTTCTTC. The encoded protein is CASRREASYNEQFF.

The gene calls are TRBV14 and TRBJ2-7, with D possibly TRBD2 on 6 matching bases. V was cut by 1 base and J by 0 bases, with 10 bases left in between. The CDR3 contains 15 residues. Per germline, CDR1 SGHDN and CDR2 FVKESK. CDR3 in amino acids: CASSQGAGPSYEQYF. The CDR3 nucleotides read TGTGCCAGCAGCCAAGGAGCGGGCCCCTCCTACGAGCAGTACTTC.

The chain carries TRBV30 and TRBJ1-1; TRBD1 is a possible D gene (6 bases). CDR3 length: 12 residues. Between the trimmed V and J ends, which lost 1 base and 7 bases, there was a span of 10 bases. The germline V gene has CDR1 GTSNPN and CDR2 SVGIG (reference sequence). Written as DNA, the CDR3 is TGTGCCTGGAGTGGGGGACACCATGAAGCTTTCTTT. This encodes CAWSGGHHEAFF. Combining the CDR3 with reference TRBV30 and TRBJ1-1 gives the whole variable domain SQTIHQWPATLVQPVGSPLSLECTVEGTSNPNLYWYRQAAGRGLQLLFYSVGIGQISSEVPQNLSASRPQDRQFILSSKKLLLSDSGFYLCAWSGGHHEAFFGQGTRLTVV.

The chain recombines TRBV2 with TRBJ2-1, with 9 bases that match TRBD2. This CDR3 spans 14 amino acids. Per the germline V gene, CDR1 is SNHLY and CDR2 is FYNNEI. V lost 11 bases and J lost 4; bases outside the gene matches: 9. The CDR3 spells CASLGTSSYNEQFF. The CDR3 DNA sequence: TGTGCCTCCCTGGGGACTAGCTCTTACAATGAGCAGTTCTTC.

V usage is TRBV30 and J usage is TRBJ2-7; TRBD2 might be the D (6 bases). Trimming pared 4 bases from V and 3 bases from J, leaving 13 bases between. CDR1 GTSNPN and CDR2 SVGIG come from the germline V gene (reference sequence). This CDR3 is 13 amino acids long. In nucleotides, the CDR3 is TGTGCCTGGATTAGCGGAAATTACTACGAGCAGTACTTC. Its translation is CAWISGNYYEQYF.

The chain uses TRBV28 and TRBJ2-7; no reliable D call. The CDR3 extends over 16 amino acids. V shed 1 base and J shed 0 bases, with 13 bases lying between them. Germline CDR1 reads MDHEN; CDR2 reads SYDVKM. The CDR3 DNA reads TGTGCCAGCAGTTTATCGACGGATGACTTCTCCTACGAGCAGTACTTC. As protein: CASSLSTDDFSYEQYF.

The CDR3 nucleotides are TGTGCCAGCAGCTCACCTCAAGGGGGGACTGACCGGTTCGATGAGCAGTTCTTC. The encoded protein is CASSSPQGGTDRFDEQFF. The chain couples TRBV7-9 to TRBJ2-1, with D possibly called TRBD1 or TRBD2 (6 bases each). CDR3 length: 18 residues. Per germline, CDR1 SEHNR and CDR2 FQNEAQ (reference sequence). V lost 4 bases, J lost 8 bases, and 27 bases lay in between.

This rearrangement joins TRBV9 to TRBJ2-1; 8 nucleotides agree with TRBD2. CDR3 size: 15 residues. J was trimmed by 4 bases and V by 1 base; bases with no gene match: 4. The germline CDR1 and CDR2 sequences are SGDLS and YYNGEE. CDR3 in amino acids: CASSVFTSGYNEQFF. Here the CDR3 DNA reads TGTGCCAGCAGCGTATTTACTAGCGGTTACAATGAGCAGTTCTTC.

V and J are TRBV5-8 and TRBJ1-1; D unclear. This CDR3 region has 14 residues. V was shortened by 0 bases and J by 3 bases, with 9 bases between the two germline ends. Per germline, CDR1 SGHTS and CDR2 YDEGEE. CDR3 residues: CASSLGDVDTEAFF. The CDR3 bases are TGTGCCAGCAGCTTGGGGGATGTAGACACTGAAGCTTTCTTT.

The CDR3 region is CASSLRSGHGYTF. CDR3 coding DNA: TGCGCCAGCAGCTTGAGGTCAGGTCATGGCTACACCTTC. The rearrangement links TRBV5-1 to TRBJ1-2; no reliable D call. The germline V gene has CDR1 SGHRS and CDR2 YFSETQ. V lost 1 base and J 6 bases, leaving 10 bases between the germline ends. This CDR3 contains 13 residues.

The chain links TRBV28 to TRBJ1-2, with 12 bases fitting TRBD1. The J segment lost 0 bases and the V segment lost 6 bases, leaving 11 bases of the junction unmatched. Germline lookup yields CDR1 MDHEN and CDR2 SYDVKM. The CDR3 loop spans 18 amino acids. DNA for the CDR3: TGTGCCAGCAGCCAGTCGGGACAGGGGGCTTCCGCTAACTATGGCTACACCTTC. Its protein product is CASSQSGQGASANYGYTF.

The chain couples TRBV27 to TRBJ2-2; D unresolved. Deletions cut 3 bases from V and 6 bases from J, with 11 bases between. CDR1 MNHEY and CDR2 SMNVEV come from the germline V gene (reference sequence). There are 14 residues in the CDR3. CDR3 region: CASSFLPTPGELFF. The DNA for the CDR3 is TGTGCCAGCAGTTTCCTCCCGACCCCCGGGGAGCTGTTTTTT.

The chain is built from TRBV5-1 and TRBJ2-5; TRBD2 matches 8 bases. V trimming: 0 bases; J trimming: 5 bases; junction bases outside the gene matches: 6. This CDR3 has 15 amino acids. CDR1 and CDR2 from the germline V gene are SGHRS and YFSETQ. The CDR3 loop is CASSLAGGDIETQYF. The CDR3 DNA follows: TGCGCCAGCAGCTTGGCCGGGGGGGACATTGAGACCCAGTACTTC. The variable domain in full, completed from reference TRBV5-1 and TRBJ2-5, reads KAGVTQTPRYLIKTRGQQVTLSCSPISGHRSVSWYQQTPGQGLQFLFEYFSETQRNKGNFPGRFSGRQFSNSRSEMNVSTLELGDSALYLCASSLAGGDIETQYFGPGTRLLVL.

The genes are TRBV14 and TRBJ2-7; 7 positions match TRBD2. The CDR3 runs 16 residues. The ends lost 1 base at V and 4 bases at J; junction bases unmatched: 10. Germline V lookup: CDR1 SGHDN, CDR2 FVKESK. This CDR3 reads CASSQVGGRAEYEQYF. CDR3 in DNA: TGTGCCAGCAGCCAAGTTGGTGGGAGGGCCGAATACGAGCAGTACTTC.

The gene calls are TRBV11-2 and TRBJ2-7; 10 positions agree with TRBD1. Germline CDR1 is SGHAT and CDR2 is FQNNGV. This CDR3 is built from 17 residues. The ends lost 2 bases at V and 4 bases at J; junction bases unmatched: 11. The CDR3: CASSLTQTGQGGYEQYF. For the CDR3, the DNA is TGTGCCAGCAGCTTAACTCAAACAGGACAGGGGGGATACGAGCAGTACTTC.

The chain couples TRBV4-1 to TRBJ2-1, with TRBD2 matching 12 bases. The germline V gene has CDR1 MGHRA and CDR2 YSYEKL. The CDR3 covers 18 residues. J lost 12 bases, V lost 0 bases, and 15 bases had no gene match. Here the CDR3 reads CASSQDPLLMTSGSGQFF. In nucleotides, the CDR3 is TGCGCCAGCAGCCAAGATCCCCTGTTGATGACTAGCGGGAGTGGGCAGTTCTTC.

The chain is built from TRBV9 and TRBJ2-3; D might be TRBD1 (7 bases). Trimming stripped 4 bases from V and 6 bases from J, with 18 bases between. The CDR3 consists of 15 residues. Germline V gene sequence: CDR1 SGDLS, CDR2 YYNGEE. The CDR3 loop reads CASSPRQGLPDTQYF. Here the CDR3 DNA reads TGTGCCAGCAGCCCGAGACAGGGACTCCCGGATACGCAGTATTTT.

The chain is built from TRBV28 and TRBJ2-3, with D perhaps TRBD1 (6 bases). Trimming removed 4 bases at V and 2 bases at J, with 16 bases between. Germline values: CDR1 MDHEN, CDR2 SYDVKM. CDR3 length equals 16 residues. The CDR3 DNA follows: TGTGCCAGCAGTTCTGGACAGAATCCTATCACAGATACGCAGTATTTT. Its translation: CASSSGQNPITDTQYF.

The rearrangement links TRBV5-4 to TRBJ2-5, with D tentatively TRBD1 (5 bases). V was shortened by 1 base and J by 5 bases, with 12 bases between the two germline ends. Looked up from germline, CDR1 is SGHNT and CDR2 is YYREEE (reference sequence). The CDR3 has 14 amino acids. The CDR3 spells CASSLSDRFETQYF. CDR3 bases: TGTGCCAGCAGCTTGTCAGACAGATTTGAGACCCAGTACTTC.

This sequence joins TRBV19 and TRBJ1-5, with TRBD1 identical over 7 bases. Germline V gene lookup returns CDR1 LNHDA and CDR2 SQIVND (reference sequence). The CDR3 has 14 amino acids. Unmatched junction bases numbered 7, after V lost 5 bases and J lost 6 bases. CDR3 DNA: TGTGCCAGTAGTCCACTGACAGGGCCTCAGCCCCAGCATTTT. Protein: CASSPLTGPQPQHF.

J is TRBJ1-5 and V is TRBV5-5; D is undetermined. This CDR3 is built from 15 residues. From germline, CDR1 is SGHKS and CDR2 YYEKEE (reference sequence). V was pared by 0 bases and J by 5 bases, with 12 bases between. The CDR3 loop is CASSLGQGYDQPQHF. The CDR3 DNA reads TGTGCCAGCAGCTTGGGACAAGGGTATGATCAGCCCCAGCATTTT.

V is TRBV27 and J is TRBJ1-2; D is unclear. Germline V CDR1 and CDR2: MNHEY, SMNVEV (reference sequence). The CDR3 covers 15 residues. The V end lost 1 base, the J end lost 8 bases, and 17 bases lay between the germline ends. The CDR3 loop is CASSLLPVGGGGYTF. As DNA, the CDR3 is TGTGCCAGCAGTTTATTGCCCGTGGGAGGAGGGGGCTACACCTTC.

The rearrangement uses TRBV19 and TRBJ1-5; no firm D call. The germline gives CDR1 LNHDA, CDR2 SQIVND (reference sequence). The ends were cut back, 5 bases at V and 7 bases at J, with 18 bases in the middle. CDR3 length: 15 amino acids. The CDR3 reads CASSDIPRVGQPQHF. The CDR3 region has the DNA TGTGCCAGTAGTGACATACCTAGGGTTGGGCAGCCCCAGCATTTT.

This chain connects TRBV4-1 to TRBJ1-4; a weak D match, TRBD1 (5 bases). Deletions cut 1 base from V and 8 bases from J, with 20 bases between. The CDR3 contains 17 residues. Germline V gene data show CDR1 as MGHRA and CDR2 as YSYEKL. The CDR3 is CASSQATVTPGGEKLFF. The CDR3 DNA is TGCGCCAGCAGCCAAGCGACGGTGACCCCTGGGGGGGAAAAACTGTTTTTT.